These T cell receptor beta chains were read from a single sample in a study of technical replicates of blood from several donors. Only in-frame clones appear in the TCRdb table, and some are missing; sequencing was by immunoSEQ multiplex PCR. The table has about 69,000 clones, roughly 88% seen once. Sequences were obtained from PBMCs. The receptors stem from a human donor in good health. Some clones in this sample may be carry-over from other donors' samples. CDR3s include the opening cysteine and the closing phenylalanine or tryptophan. Fields, in order: J gene, V gene, clone size, CDR3 length, D gene, CDR3 DNA, CDR3 protein. A D gene is named only where the DNA matches it firmly. Clone size is stated in some rows and not others, as once, few, many or a class when expanded.

J gene: TRBJ2-1; V gene: TRBV7-9; clone size: NA; CDR3 length: 15; D gene: TRBD2; CDR3 DNA: TGTGCCAGCAGCTTACCTAGCGGGAGTATAAATGAGCAGTTCTTC; CDR3 protein: CASSLPSGSINEQFF
J gene: TRBJ2-3; V gene: TRBV7-2; clone size: NA; CDR3 length: 15; D gene: TRBD2; CDR3 DNA: TGTGCCAGCAGCTTAGTAGCGGGGATGGGGGATACGCAGTATTTT; CDR3 protein: CASSLVAGMGDTQYF
J gene: TRBJ2-3; V gene: TRBV29-1; clone size: NA; CDR3 length: 15; D gene: TRBD2; CDR3 DNA: TGCAGCGTCCCTATAGCGGGAGCTTCCACAGATACGCAGTATTTT; CDR3 protein: CSVPIAGASTDTQYF
J gene: TRBJ2-5; V gene: TRBV6-6; clone size: NA; CDR3 length: 12; D gene: TRBD2; CDR3 DNA: TGTGCCAGCTCTTCGGGAGGAGAGACCCAGTACTTC; CDR3 protein: CASSSGGETQYF
J gene: TRBJ1-5; V gene: TRBV15; clone size: NA; CDR3 length: 15; D gene: NA; CDR3 DNA: TGTGCCGCCGCAGGAGGAAGAAGTTCGAATCAGCCCCAGCATTTT; CDR3 protein: CAAAGGRSSNQPQHF
J gene: TRBJ2-2; V gene: TRBV2; clone size: NA; CDR3 length: 11; D gene: NA; CDR3 DNA: TGTGCCAGCAAGGGGGCCGGGGAGCTGTTTTTT; CDR3 protein: CASKGAGELFF
J gene: TRBJ2-3; V gene: TRBV1; clone size: once; CDR3 length: 19; D gene: NA; CDR3 DNA: TGCACCAGCAGCCCTTTGCCCTTCGGGCTAGCGGGACACACAGATACGCAGTATTTT; CDR3 protein: CTSSPLPFGLAGHTDTQYF
J gene: TRBJ2-5; V gene: TRBV9; clone size: NA; CDR3 length: 16; D gene: TRBD2; CDR3 DNA: TGTGCCAGCAGCGTAGAGCTCGGACTAGCGCAAGAGACCCAGTACTTC; CDR3 protein: CASSVELGLAQETQYF
J gene: TRBJ2-7; V gene: TRBV7-2; clone size: NA; CDR3 length: 16; D gene: TRBD2; CDR3 DNA: TGTGCCAGCAGCTTAGAGGGAGCGGGGGGGCGGCGAGAGCAGTACTTC; CDR3 protein: CASSLEGAGGRREQYF
J gene: TRBJ2-6; V gene: TRBV6-1; clone size: NA; CDR3 length: 15; D gene: NA; CDR3 DNA: TGTGCCAGCAGTGGCGCCGCTTCGGGGGCCAACGTCCTGACTTTC; CDR3 protein: CASSGAASGANVLTF
J gene: TRBJ1-2; V gene: TRBV6-5; clone size: NA; CDR3 length: 13; D gene: NA; CDR3 DNA: TGTGCCAGCAGTAAACCCCAGTTACATGGCTACACCTTC; CDR3 protein: CASSKPQLHGYTF
J gene: TRBJ2-2; V gene: TRBV4-1; clone size: NA; CDR3 length: 15; D gene: TRBD2; CDR3 DNA: TGCGCCAGCAGCCAACGCGGGAGGGCCGGCGGGGAGCTGTTTTTT; CDR3 protein: CASSQRGRAGGELFF
J gene: TRBJ1-4; V gene: TRBV7-9; clone size: NA; CDR3 length: 15; D gene: NA; CDR3 DNA: TGTGCCAGCAGCTTATCGTTCGGGTCTAATGAAAAACTGTTTTTT; CDR3 protein: CASSLSFGSNEKLFF
J gene: TRBJ2-3; V gene: TRBV5-1; clone size: NA; CDR3 length: 18; D gene: TRBD2; CDR3 DNA: TGCGCCAGCAGACCGCAAACGAGTTGGGGGGGACGCACAGATACGCAGTATTTT; CDR3 protein: CASRPQTSWGGRTDTQYF
J gene: TRBJ2-4; V gene: TRBV4-3; clone size: NA; CDR3 length: 16; D gene: NA; CDR3 DNA: TGCGCCAGCAGCCAAGAGGGGGCAGGGTCTAGAAACATTCAGTACTTC; CDR3 protein: CASSQEGAGSRNIQYF
J gene: TRBJ2-5; V gene: TRBV7-9; clone size: NA; CDR3 length: 14; D gene: TRBD1; CDR3 DNA: TGTGCCAGCAGCTTGACAGGGCGAGGAGAGACCCAGTACTTC; CDR3 protein: CASSLTGRGETQYF
J gene: TRBJ2-7; V gene: TRBV9; clone size: NA; CDR3 length: 17; D gene: TRBD1; CDR3 DNA: TGTGCCAGCAGCGTACTAAAACCGGGACAGATCTCCTACGAGCAGTACTTC; CDR3 protein: CASSVLKPGQISYEQYF
J gene: TRBJ2-5; V gene: TRBV6-5; clone size: NA; CDR3 length: 15; D gene: TRBD2; CDR3 DNA: TGTGCCAGCAGTTACTCAGCGGGGGGGAGTGAGACCCAGTACTTC; CDR3 protein: CASSYSAGGSETQYF
J gene: TRBJ2-5; V gene: TRBV27; clone size: NA; CDR3 length: 15; D gene: TRBD1; CDR3 DNA: TGTGCCAGCAGTCGCTCAGGGACAGCTCAAGAGACCCAGTACTTC; CDR3 protein: CASSRSGTAQETQYF
J gene: TRBJ2-1; V gene: TRBV6-5; clone size: NA; CDR3 length: 14; D gene: TRBD1; CDR3 DNA: TGTGCCAGCTCGGGGACAGGGATAGTAGGTGAGCAGTTCTTC; CDR3 protein: CASSGTGIVGEQFF
J gene: TRBJ1-1; V gene: TRBV11-2; clone size: NA; CDR3 length: 16; D gene: NA; CDR3 DNA: TGTGCCAGCAGCAACCGGGAGAGGGTTTTGTACACTGAAGCTTTCTTT; CDR3 protein: CASSNRERVLYTEAFF
J gene: TRBJ2-2; V gene: TRBV5-1; clone size: NA; CDR3 length: 18; D gene: NA; CDR3 DNA: TGCGCCAGCAGCTTGGGCCCGGCCGGAGGGGCCAAGACCGGGGAGCTGTTTTTT; CDR3 protein: CASSLGPAGGAKTGELFF
J gene: TRBJ2-6; V gene: TRBV18; clone size: NA; CDR3 length: 12; D gene: NA; CDR3 DNA: TGTGCCAGCTCACCGTCACAGGGCGTCCTGACTTTC; CDR3 protein: CASSPSQGVLTF
J gene: TRBJ2-1; V gene: TRBV6-1; clone size: NA; CDR3 length: 12; D gene: TRBD2; CDR3 DNA: TGTGCCAGCAGTGATCCAGCGGGGGAGCAGTTCTTC; CDR3 protein: CASSDPAGEQFF
J gene: TRBJ2-4; V gene: TRBV30; clone size: once; CDR3 length: 15; D gene: NA; CDR3 DNA: TGTGCCTGGAGTCCGGTCCTACTAGGCAAAAACATTCAGTACTTC; CDR3 protein: CAWSPVLLGKNIQYF
J gene: TRBJ2-2; V gene: TRBV12-5; clone size: NA; CDR3 length: 14; D gene: TRBD2; CDR3 DNA: TGTGCTAGTGGTTGGGCGGGGGTCACCGGGGAGCTGTTTTTT; CDR3 protein: CASGWAGVTGELFF
J gene: TRBJ2-5; V gene: TRBV5-1; clone size: NA; CDR3 length: 18; D gene: TRBD2; CDR3 DNA: TGCGCCAGCAGCCCGTCGGAGCGGGGGGCCCTTCCATCGGGGGCCCAGTACTTC; CDR3 protein: CASSPSERGALPSGAQYF
J gene: TRBJ2-7; V gene: TRBV25-1; clone size: NA; CDR3 length: 15; D gene: TRBD2; CDR3 DNA: TGTGCCAGCAGTGAAGCTAGCGGGAAATACTACGAGCAGTACTTC; CDR3 protein: CASSEASGKYYEQYF
J gene: TRBJ2-2; V gene: TRBV7-9; clone size: NA; CDR3 length: 14; D gene: NA; CDR3 DNA: TGTGCCAGCCTGTCAACAGGGCACACCGGGGAGCTGTTTTTT; CDR3 protein: CASLSTGHTGELFF
J gene: TRBJ2-7; V gene: TRBV5-6; clone size: NA; CDR3 length: 15; D gene: NA; CDR3 DNA: TGTGCCAGCAGAAGGGACTTCGCCGACCCGAGGGAGCAGTACTTC; CDR3 protein: CASRRDFADPREQYF
J gene: TRBJ2-1; V gene: TRBV5-4; clone size: NA; CDR3 length: 17; D gene: TRBD2; CDR3 DNA: TGTGCCAGCAGCGCGGGACTAGCGGTTAGCTCCTACAATGAGCAGTTCTTC; CDR3 protein: CASSAGLAVSSYNEQFF